These 11 T cell receptor beta chains originate from one sample sequenced in a study of blood T cell repertoires in COVID-19. Libraries were prepared by immunoSEQ multiplex PCR; TCRdb keeps only in-frame clonotypes and omits some of them. The sample has hundreds of thousands of clones, about 85% seen once. Sequenced material: peripheral blood. These receptors all come from a man aged 35-49 years with acute or convalescent COVID-19.

The V call is TRBV6-5, the J call TRBJ2-6; D perhaps matches TRBD1 (6 bases). The CDR3 sequence is 15 residues long. Per the germline V gene, CDR1 is MNHEY and CDR2 is SVGAGI. V was cut by 2 bases and J by 4 bases, with 9 bases left in between. CDR3 sequence: CASSYTGTGANVLTF. Here the CDR3 DNA reads TGTGCCAGCAGTTACACAGGGACGGGGGCCAACGTCCTGACTTTC.

The chain recombines TRBV7-9 with TRBJ1-5, with D possibly TRBD1 on 5 matching bases. Germline assignment: CDR1 SEHNR and CDR2 FQNEAQ (reference sequence). This CDR3 has 13 amino acids. Deletions cut 5 bases from V and 6 bases from J, with 11 bases between. The CDR3: CASSAPGGQPQHF. CDR3 DNA: TGTGCCAGCAGCGCCCCCGGGGGTCAGCCCCAGCATTTT.

The chain couples TRBV5-1 to TRBJ2-1; 10 bases map to TRBD2. Germline trimming cut 6 bases from V and 1 base from J; bases unmatched to any gene: 4. CDR3 length: 15 residues. Germline CDR1 is SGHRS and CDR2 is YFSETQ. CDR3 in amino acids: CASTQAGGSYNEQFF. The CDR3 bases are TGCGCCAGCACCCAAGCGGGGGGGTCCTACAATGAGCAGTTCTTC.

V usage is TRBV4-2 and J usage is TRBJ2-7; weak D call: TRBD1 (6 bases). The CDR3 covers 16 residues. Germline-derived CDR1 and CDR2 are LGHNA and YNFKEQ. The V end was cut by 6 bases, the J end by 1 base, with 19 bases between. The CDR3 DNA is TGTGCCAGCAGTAAAGATACAGGGACCCCATCCTACGAGCAGTACTTC. Protein: CASSKDTGTPSYEQYF.

The chain recombines TRBV11-2 with TRBJ2-1; 8 nucleotides line up with TRBD1. The CDR3 runs to 15 residues. V shed 7 bases and J 4 bases; nucleotides not matched to a gene: 9. Germline V gives CDR1 SGHAT, CDR2 FQNNGV. CDR3: CASTLMQGAYNEQFF. DNA of the CDR3: TGTGCCAGCACGTTGATGCAGGGGGCGTACAATGAGCAGTTCTTC.

A single count supports this clone. The chain joins TRBV5-1 to TRBJ2-7; weak D call: TRBD1 (6 bases). This CDR3 has 14 amino acids. Germline V gives CDR1 SGHRS, CDR2 YFSETQ. Trimming took off 4 bases at V and 7 bases at J, with 18 bases between the two ends. The CDR3 loop reads CASSHQGSGEEQYF. CDR3 DNA sequence: TGCGCCAGCAGCCACCAGGGGTCGGGTGAGGAGCAGTACTTC.

V is TRBV19 and J is TRBJ2-1, with 11 bases identical to TRBD2. The CDR3 consists of 19 residues. Germline-derived CDR1 and CDR2 are LNHDA and SQIVND (reference sequence). J gave up 6 bases and V 5 bases, and 18 bases lay outside the gene matches. CDR3 sequence reads: CASSLMAASTSGVFNEQFF. CDR3 bases: TGTGCCAGTAGTCTAATGGCCGCCTCGACTAGCGGGGTATTCAATGAGCAGTTCTTC.

Here the CDR3 reads CASSLKQADTQYF. The CDR3 nucleotides are TGTGCCAGCAGCTTAAAACAGGCTGATACGCAGTATTTT. The rearrangement joins TRBV5-6 to TRBJ2-3, with D possibly being TRBD1 (5 bases). CDR3 length equals 13 residues. Germline V gene sequence: CDR1 SGHDT, CDR2 YYEEEE. Trimming pared 2 bases from V and 6 bases from J, leaving 10 bases between.

V gene TRBV28 combines with J gene TRBJ2-7; 7 bases align to TRBD1. Germline CDR1 reads MDHEN; CDR2 reads SYDVKM. The CDR3 extends over 13 amino acids. The ends lost 9 bases at V and 6 bases at J; junction bases unmatched: 11. The CDR3 here is CASLLGTDSEQYF. The DNA of the CDR3 is TGTGCCAGTCTCCTAGGGACAGATTCCGAGCAGTACTTC.

The rearrangement joins TRBV21-1 to TRBJ2-1; TRBD1 was called by the table and not checked on the DNA. TRBV21-1 is a recognized pseudogene. This CDR3 has 16 residues. The CDR3: CASSKAGQGEGNEQFF. The CDR3, as DNA: TGTGCCAGCAGCAAAGCCGGACAGGGCGAGGGGAATGAGCAGTTCTTC.

This chain links TRBV6-6 with TRBJ2-5; 7 bases match TRBD2. In germline, CDR1 is MNHNY, CDR2 SVGAGI (reference sequence). This CDR3 contains 16 residues. V was clipped by 0 bases and J by 5 bases; unmatched bases: 9. Here the CDR3 reads CASSYSYGEGKETQYF. The CDR3 DNA reads as TGTGCCAGCAGTTACTCGTACGGGGAGGGGAAGGAGACCCAGTACTTC.